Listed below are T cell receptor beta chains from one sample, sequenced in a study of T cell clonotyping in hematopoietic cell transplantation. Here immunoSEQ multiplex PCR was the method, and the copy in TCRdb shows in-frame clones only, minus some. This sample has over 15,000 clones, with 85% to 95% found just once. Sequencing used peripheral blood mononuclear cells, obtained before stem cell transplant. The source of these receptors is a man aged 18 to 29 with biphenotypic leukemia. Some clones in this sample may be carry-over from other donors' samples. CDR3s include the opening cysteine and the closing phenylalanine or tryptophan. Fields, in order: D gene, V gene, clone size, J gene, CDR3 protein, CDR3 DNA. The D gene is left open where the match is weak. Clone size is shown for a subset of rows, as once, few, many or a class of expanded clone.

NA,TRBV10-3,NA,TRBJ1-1,CAINKEEGEAFF,TGTGCCATCAACAAGGAGGAAGGGGAAGCTTTCTTT
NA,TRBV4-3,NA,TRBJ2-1,CASSQDGGSYNEQFF,TGCGCCAGCAGCCAAGATGGGGGTTCCTACAATGAGCAGTTCTTC
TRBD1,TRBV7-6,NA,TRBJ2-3,CASSSGGTGGTDTQYF,TGTGCCAGCAGCTCAGGGGGGACAGGGGGCACAGATACGCAGTATTTT
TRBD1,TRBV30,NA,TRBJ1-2,CAWSVQTGNYGYTF,TGTGCCTGGAGTGTACAGACAGGGAACTATGGCTACACCTTC
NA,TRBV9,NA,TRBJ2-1,CASSVRGSDSYNEQFF,TGTGCCAGCAGCGTAAGGGGGTCGGACTCCTACAATGAGCAGTTCTTC
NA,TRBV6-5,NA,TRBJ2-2,CAARQETNTGELFF,TGTGCCGCAAGACAGGAGACGAACACCGGGGAGCTGTTTTTT
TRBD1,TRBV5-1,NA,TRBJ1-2,CASQDQGARNGYTF,TGCGCCAGCCAAGATCAGGGGGCGCGGAATGGCTACACCTTC
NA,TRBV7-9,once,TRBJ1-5,CASSSTGPQHF,TGTGCCAGCAGCTCTACGGGGCCCCAGCATTTT
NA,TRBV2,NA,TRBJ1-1,CASSVLAGGTEAFF,TGTGCCAGCAGTGTCCTTGCCGGAGGCACTGAAGCTTTCTTT
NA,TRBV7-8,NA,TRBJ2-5,CASSLSAGPSQETQYF,TGTGCCAGCAGCTTATCGGCAGGACCTTCCCAAGAGACCCAGTACTTC
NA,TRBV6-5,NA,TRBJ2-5,CASTHGTRAKTQYF,TGTGCCAGCACCCACGGGACCCGAGCGAAGACCCAGTACTTC
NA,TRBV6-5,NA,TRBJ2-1,CASSLDPNHNEQFF,TGTGCCAGCAGTCTAGACCCGAACCACAATGAGCAGTTCTTC
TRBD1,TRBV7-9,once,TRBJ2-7,CASRPTTGALGYEQYF,TGTGCCAGCAGACCTACAACAGGGGCTCTGGGCTACGAGCAGTACTTC
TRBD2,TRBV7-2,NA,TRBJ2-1,CASSPSGNLAGGRNEQFF,TGTGCCAGCAGCCCGTCCGGGAACCTAGCGGGGGGGCGCAATGAGCAGTTCTTC
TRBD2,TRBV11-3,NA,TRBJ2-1,CASQQRGGNEQFF,TGTGCCAGTCAACAGCGGGGGGGAAATGAGCAGTTCTTC
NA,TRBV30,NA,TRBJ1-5,CAWNRDHSNQPQHF,TGTGCCTGGAATCGGGACCATAGCAATCAGCCCCAGCATTTT
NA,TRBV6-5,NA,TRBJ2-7,CASSTGTLYEQYF,TGTGCCAGCAGTACTGGGACACTCTACGAGCAGTACTTC
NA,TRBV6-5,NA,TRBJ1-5,CASSYSMGAGQPQHF,TGTGCCAGCAGTTACTCGATGGGGGCTGGTCAGCCCCAGCATTTT
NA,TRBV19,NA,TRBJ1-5,CASRVVQYSNQPQHF,TGTGCCAGTAGGGTGGTTCAATATAGCAATCAGCCCCAGCATTTT
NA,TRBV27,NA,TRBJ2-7,CASSLSVHYEQYF,TGTGCCAGCAGTTTATCGGTCCACTACGAGCAGTACTTC
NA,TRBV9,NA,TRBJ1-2,CASSGQDNGYTF,TGTGCCAGCAGCGGTCAAGACAATGGCTACACCTTC
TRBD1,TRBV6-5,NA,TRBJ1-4,CASRQGEYEKLFF,TGTGCCAGCAGACAGGGGGAGTATGAAAAACTGTTTTTT
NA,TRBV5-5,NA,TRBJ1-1,CASSLYVENTEAFF,TGTGCCAGCAGCTTGTATGTGGAGAACACTGAAGCTTTCTTT
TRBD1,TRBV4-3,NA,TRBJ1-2,CASSRQGTYGYTF,TGCGCCAGCAGTCGACAGGGCACCTATGGCTACACCTTC
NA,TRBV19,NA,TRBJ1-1,CASSIVKAGTEAFF,TGTGCCAGTAGTATAGTCAAGGCCGGCACTGAAGCTTTCTTT
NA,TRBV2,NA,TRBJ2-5,CASSDARIQETQYF,TGTGCCAGCAGTGACGCTAGAATCCAAGAGACCCAGTACTTC